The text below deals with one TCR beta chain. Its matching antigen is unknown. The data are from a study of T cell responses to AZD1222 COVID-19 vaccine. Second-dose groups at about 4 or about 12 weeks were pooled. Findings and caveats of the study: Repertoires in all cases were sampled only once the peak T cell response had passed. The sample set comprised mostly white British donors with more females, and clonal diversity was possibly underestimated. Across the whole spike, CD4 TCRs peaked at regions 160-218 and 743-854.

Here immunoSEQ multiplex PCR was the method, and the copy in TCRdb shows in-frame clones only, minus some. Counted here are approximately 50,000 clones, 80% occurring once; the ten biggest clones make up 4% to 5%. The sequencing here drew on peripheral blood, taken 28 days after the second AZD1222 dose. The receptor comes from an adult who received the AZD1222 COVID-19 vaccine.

This CDR3 is CASINDNTDYSNQPQHF. The CDR3, as DNA: TGTGCCAGCATCAACGACAACACAGATTATAGCAATCAGCCCCAGCATTTT. V and J are TRBV28 and TRBJ1-5; D not certain. V dropped 7 bases and J dropped 0 bases, with 19 bases sitting between them. In germline, CDR1 is MDHEN, CDR2 SYDVKM. The length of the CDR3 is 17 residues.